This T cell receptor beta chain was identified in a study of brain T cells in children with intractable seizures. General study results and limits: Only CDR3 sequence similarity suggested viral specificity, without known HCMV serostatus.

A word on this clone: Its specificity is unknown.

Clones were read by immunoSEQ multiplex PCR, and TCRdb kept only the in-frame ones, dropping some. This sample has 70,000 to 85,000 clones, with roughly 89% found just once. Pre-surgery treatment included at least one anti-epileptic drug. This TCR was recovered from a girl aged 2-10 years with Rasmussen encephalitis and intractable seizures. The sequenced sample was peripheral blood, obtained at surgery.

Written as DNA, the CDR3 is TGTGCCAGCAGTAAACGACAGGCGGGCACCGGGGAGCTGTTTTTT. Translating gives CASSKRQAGTGELFF. V gene TRBV3-1 (or the pseudogene TRBV3-2) combines with J gene TRBJ2-2, with D tentatively TRBD1 (6 bases). The CDR3 spans 15 residues. Germline-derived CDR1 and CDR2 are LGHDT and YNNKEL (reference sequence). V was shortened by 6 bases and J by 4 bases, with 15 bases between the two germline ends.